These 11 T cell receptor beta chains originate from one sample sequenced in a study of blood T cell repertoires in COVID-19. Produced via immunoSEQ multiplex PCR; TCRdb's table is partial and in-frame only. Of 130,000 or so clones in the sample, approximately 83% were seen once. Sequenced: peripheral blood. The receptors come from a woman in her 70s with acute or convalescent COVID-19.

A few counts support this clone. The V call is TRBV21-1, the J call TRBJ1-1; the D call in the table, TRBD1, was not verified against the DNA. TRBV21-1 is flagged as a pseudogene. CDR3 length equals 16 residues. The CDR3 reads CASSKPLTGANTEAFF. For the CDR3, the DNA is TGTGCCAGCAGCAAGCCCCTTACAGGGGCGAACACTGAAGCTTTCTTT.

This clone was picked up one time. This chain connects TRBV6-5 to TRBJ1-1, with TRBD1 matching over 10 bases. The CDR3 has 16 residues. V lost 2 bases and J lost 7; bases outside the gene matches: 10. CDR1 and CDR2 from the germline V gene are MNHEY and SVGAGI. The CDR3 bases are TGTGCCAGCAGTTACAGGAGGACAGGGGGTTTTGGTGAAGCTTTCTTT. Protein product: CASSYRRTGGFGEAFF.

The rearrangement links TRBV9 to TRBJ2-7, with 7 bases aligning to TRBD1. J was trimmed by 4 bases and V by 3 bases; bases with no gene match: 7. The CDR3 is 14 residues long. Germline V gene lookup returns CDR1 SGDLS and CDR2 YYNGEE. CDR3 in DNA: TGTGCCAGCAGCGAGGGACAGCGCCCGTACGAGCAGTACTTC. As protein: CASSEGQRPYEQYF.

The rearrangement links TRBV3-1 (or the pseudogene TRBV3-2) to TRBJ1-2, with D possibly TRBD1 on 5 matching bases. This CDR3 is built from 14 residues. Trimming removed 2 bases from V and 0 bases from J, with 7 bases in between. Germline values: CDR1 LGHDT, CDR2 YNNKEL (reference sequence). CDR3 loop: CASSQLTANYGYTF. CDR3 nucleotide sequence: TGTGCCAGCAGCCAACTGACAGCTAACTATGGCTACACCTTC.

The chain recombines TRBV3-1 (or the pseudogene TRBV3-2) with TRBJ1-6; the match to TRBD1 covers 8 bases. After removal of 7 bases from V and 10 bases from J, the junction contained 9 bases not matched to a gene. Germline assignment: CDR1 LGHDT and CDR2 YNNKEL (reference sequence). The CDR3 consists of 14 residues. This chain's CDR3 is CASNSRDRISPLHF. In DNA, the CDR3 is TGTGCCAGCAACTCCCGGGACAGGATCTCACCCCTCCACTTT.

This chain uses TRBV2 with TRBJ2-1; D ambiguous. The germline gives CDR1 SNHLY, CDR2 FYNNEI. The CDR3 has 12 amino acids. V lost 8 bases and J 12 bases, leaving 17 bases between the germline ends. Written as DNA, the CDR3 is TGTGCCAGCTCCTCAGGTTTTGTAGGGCAGTTCTTC. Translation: CASSSGFVGQFF.

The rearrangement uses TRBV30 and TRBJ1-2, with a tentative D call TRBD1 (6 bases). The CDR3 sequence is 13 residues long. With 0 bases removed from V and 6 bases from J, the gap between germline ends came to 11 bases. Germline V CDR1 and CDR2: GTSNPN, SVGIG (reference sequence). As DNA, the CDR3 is TGTGCCTGGAGTGTCTTGGGACATAATGGCTACACCTTC. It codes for CAWSVLGHNGYTF.

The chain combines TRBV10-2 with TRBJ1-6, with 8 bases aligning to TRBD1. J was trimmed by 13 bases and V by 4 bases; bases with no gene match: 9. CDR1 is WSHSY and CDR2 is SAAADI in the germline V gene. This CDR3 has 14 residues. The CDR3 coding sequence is TGCGCCAGCAGTGCGACAGGGGAGCTCTTTCCCCTCCACTTT. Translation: CASSATGELFPLHF.

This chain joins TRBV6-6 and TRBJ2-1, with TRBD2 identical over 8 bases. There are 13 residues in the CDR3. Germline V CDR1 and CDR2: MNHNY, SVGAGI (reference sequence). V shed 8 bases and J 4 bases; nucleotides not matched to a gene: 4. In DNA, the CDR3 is TGTGCCAGCGAGCGGGGGAATTACAATGAGCAGTTCTTC. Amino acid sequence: CASERGNYNEQFF.

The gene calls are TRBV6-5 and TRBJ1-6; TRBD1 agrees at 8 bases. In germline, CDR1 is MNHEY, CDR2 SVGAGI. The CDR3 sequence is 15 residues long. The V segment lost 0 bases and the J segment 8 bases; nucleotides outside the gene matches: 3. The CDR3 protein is CASSYSMTGDSPLHF. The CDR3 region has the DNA TGTGCCAGCAGTTACTCGATGACAGGGGATTCACCCCTCCACTTT.

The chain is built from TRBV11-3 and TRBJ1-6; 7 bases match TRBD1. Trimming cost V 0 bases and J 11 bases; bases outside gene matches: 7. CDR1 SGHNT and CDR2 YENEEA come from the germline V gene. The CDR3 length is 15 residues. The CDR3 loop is CASSLDPQGITPLHF. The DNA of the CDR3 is TGTGCCAGCAGCTTAGATCCACAGGGGATAACACCCCTCCACTTT.